The 5 T cell receptor beta chains in this list originate from one sample, sequenced in a study of Ad26.COV2.S vaccination and SARS-CoV-2 variants. Using immunoSEQ multiplex PCR, the repertoire was profiled, and TCRdb retains in-frame clones only, with some absent. The table records roughly 700,000 clones, roughly 90% of them present only once. Treatment meaning: 15 to 20 received Ad26.COV2.S at low or high dose, single or two shots; roughly five received placebo; per-sample allocation not given. Each sample was drawn 63 days after the first injection (of vaccine or placebo). Sequencing used peripheral blood, obtained in a trial of Ad26.COV2.S vaccine versus placebo. These receptor sequences come from a person aged 18-65 years who received the Ad26.COV2.S COVID-19 vaccine or a placebo.

The chain employs TRBV19 and TRBJ2-7, with 9 nucleotides matching TRBD1. This CDR3 region has 14 residues. Germline assignment: CDR1 LNHDA and CDR2 SQIVND (reference sequence). J lost 4 bases, V lost 5 bases, and 6 bases had no gene match. CDR3 loop: CASSPRDRVYEQYF. The CDR3 coding sequence is TGTGCCAGTAGTCCCCGGGACAGGGTATACGAGCAGTACTTC.

This clone turned up a few times. The rearrangement joins TRBV5-1 to TRBJ1-5; TRBD1 matches at 8 bases. The CDR3 spans 16 residues. Trimming removed 4 bases from V and 2 bases from J; junction bases left unmatched: 8. Germline CDR1 is SGHRS and CDR2 is YFSETQ. DNA for the CDR3: TGCGCCAGCAGCCTCATACCGGGACAGGGCAATCAGCCCCAGCATTTT. Amino acids: CASSLIPGQGNQPQHF.

The gene calls are TRBV24-1 and TRBJ2-1; 7 bases are shared with TRBD2. V was clipped by 4 bases and J by 1 base; unmatched bases: 0. From germline, CDR1 is KGHDR and CDR2 SFDVKD. This CDR3 is built from 14 residues. CDR3 DNA: TGTGCCACCAGTGAAGCGGGGTCCTACAATGAGCAGTTCTTC. This translates into CATSEAGSYNEQFF.

This chain links TRBV7-2 with TRBJ1-2, with D maybe TRBD1 (6 bases). Germline CDR1 is SGHTA and CDR2 is FQGNSA. The CDR3 is made up of 13 amino acids. The ends were cut back, 5 bases at V and 8 bases at J, with 15 bases in the middle. The CDR3 nucleotides read TGTGCCAGCAGCCCGACAGGATTGGGAGGCTACACCTTC. It specifies CASSPTGLGGYTF. The variable domain in full, completed from reference TRBV7-2 and TRBJ1-2, reads GAGVSQSPSNKVTEKGKDVELRCDPISGHTALYWYRQSLGQGLEFLIYFQGNSAPDKSGLPSDRFSAERTGGSVSTLTIQRTQQEDSAVYLCASSPTGLGGYTFGSGTRLTVV.

This chain links TRBV6-4 with TRBJ2-1, with 7 bases matching TRBD2. Germline CDR1 is MRHNA and CDR2 is SNTAGT. The junction had 2 bases not matched to a gene; V was cut back by 0 bases and J by 6 bases. CDR3 length: 14 amino acids. The chain's CDR3 is CASSDSGGSNEQFF. CDR3 nucleotide sequence: TGTGCCAGCAGTGACTCGGGCGGGAGCAATGAGCAGTTCTTC.